These 4 T cell receptor beta chains were sequenced from one sample in a study of beta chain features in type 1 diabetes. The investigators reverse transcribed all of the isolated RNA, so they sequenced expressed TCRB transcripts. TCRdb keeps only in-frame clones here, not all; method: immunoSEQ multiplex PCR. The data hold under 250,000 clones, with about a tenth observed a single time. Sequencing input: central memory CD4+ T cells from blood. All receptors derive from a man between 18 and 29 years old in good health.

In this sample, this clone turned up a few times. The V gene is TRBV28, the J gene TRBJ2-1; D tentatively fits TRBD1 or TRBD2 (5 bases each). The CDR3 length is 14 residues. The ends were cut back, 7 bases at V and 0 bases at J, with 10 bases in the middle. In germline, CDR1 is MDHEN, CDR2 SYDVKM. CDR3 nucleotides: TGTGCCAGCATAAGTGGGGGCTCCTACAATGAGCAGTTCTTC. Protein: CASISGGSYNEQFF.

The chain uses TRBV5-6 and TRBJ2-3; 7 bases are a match to TRBD1. Unmatched junction bases numbered 11, after V lost 0 bases and J lost 7 bases. The germline CDR1 and CDR2 sequences are SGHDT and YYEEEE. CDR3 size: 16 residues. CDR3 sequence (DNA): TGTGCCAGCAGCTTGGGACCGGGACAGTCTTTCAATACGCAGTATTTT. This encodes CASSLGPGQSFNTQYF.

The chain employs TRBV9 and TRBJ1-2; 7 bases align to TRBD1. Per germline, CDR1 SGDLS and CDR2 YYNGEE. V trimming: 0 bases; J trimming: 3 bases; junction bases outside the gene matches: 5. The CDR3 covers 15 residues. In nucleotides, the CDR3 is TGTGCCAGCAGCGTAGCTCCAGGGGGGGACTATGGCTACACCTTC. This gives the protein CASSVAPGGDYGYTF.

The chain combines TRBV7-9 with TRBJ2-1; TRBD1 matches at 9 bases. Germline values: CDR1 SEHNR, CDR2 FQNEAQ (reference sequence). The junction had 11 bases not matched to a gene; V was cut back by 4 bases and J by 7 bases. This CDR3 has 16 residues. This chain's CDR3 is CASSSIPGQGDNEQFF. Here the CDR3 DNA reads TGTGCCAGCAGCTCAATCCCGGGACAGGGAGATAATGAGCAGTTCTTC. Using reference TRBV7-9 and TRBJ2-1 for the parts outside the CDR3, the full variable domain is DTGVSQNPRHKITKRGQNVTFRCDPISEHNRLYWYRQTLGQGPEFLTYFQNEAQLEKSRLLSDRFSAERPKGSFSTLEIQRTEQGDSAMYLCASSSIPGQGDNEQFFGPGTRLTVL.